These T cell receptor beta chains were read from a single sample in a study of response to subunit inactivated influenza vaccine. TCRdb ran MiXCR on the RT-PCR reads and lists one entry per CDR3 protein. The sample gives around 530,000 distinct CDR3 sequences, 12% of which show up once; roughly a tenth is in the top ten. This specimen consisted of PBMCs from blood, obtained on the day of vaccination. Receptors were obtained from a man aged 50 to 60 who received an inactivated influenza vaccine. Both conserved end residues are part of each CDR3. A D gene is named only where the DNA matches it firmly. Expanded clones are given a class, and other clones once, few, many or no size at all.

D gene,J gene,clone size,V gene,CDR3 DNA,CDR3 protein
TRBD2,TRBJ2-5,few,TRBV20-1,TGCAGTGCTAGCCCAAGCGGGAGGATCGAGGAGACCCAGTACTTC,CSASPSGRIEETQYF
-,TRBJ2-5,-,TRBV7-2,TGTGCCAGCAGTCGTGACGGATCCACAAAAGAGACCCAGTACTTC,CASSRDGSTKETQYF
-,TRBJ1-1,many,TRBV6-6,TGTGCCACCTCCTTACGGGGGGGGGCGGAAGCTTTCTTT,CATSLRGGAEAFF
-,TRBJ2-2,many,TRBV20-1,TGCAGTGCAGGGGACGCGAACACCGGGGAGCTGTTTTTT,CSAGDANTGELFF
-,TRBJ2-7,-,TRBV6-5,TGTGCCAGCAGTTACTCGGGCTGGGGCCGATCCTACGAGCAGTACTTC,CASSYSGWGRSYEQYF
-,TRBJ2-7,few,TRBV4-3,TGCGCCAGCAGCCAAGATGGGGATGGCTACGAGCAGTACTTC,CASSQDGDGYEQYF
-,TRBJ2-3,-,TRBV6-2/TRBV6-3,TGTGCCAGCAGTTACAAGGCAGGCAACACAGATACGCAGTATTTT,CASSYKAGNTDTQYF
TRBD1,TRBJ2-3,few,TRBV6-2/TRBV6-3,TGTGCCAGCCGGGAGATGGGACAGGGTTCAGATACGCAGTATTTT,CASREMGQGSDTQYF
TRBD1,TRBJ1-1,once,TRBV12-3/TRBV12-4,TGTGCCAGCAGTACAGGGGTTTACGGCACTGAAGCTTTCTTT,CASSTGVYGTEAFF
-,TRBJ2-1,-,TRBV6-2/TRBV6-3,TGTGCCAGCAGTTACCGAAACAGGGCTTTATACAATGAGCAGTTCTTC,CASSYRNRALYNEQFF
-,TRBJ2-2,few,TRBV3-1,TGTGCCAGCAGCCTCGCGGTCGCCGGGGAGCTGTTTTTT,CASSLAVAGELFF
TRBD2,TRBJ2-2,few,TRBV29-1,TGCAGCGTGAGAGCGGGAGGGCTCACCGGGGAGCTGTTTTTT,CSVRAGGLTGELFF
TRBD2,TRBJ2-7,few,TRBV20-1,TGCAGTGCTAGAGTTTGGAAGGGACTAGCGGGAGGAAGGGACTACGAGCAGTACTTC,CSARVWKGLAGGRDYEQYF
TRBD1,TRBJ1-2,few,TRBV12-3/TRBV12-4,TGTGCCAGCAGTATAGGACAGGGCGGCTATGGCTACACCTTC,CASSIGQGGYGYTF
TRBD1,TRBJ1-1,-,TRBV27,TGTGCCAGCAGGACATCCGGACAGGGAGGGACTGAAGCTTTCTTT,CASRTSGQGGTEAFF
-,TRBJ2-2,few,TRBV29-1,TGCAGCGTTTCAGACAGCGCGAACACCGGGGAGCTGTTTTTT,CSVSDSANTGELFF
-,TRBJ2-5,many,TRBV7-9,TGTGCCAGCAGCTTAGTCGGGGGCTCGGAGACCCAGTACTTC,CASSLVGGSETQYF
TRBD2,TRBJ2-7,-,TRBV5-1,TGCGCCAGCAGCTTGGACGTAGCGGGGTCCTACGAGCAGTACTTC,CASSLDVAGSYEQYF
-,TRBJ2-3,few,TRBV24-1,TGTGCCACCAGTGGCGCGGCCGAAAGCACAGATACGCAGTATTTT,CATSGAAESTDTQYF
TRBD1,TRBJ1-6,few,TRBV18,TGTGCCAGCTCACCACGGGACAGACATAATTCACCCCTCCACTTT,CASSPRDRHNSPLHF
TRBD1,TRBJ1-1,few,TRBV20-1,TGCAGTGCTTTTAACAGGGGCGTGATGAGAACTGAAGCTTTCTTT,CSAFNRGVMRTEAFF
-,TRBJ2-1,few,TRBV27,TGTGCCAGCAGTTACTCGCCCGGGGGCGATGAGCAGTTCTTC,CASSYSPGGDEQFF
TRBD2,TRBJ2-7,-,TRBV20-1,TGCAGTGCCCCGAATAGCGGGGGGTCCCACGAGCAGTACTTC,CSAPNSGGSHEQYF
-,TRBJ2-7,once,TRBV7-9,TGTGCCAGCAGCTTAGCGCAGCACTACGAGCAGTACTTC,CASSLAQHYEQYF
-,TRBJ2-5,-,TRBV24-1,TGTGCCACCAGTGAGACCTCCCGAAAAGAGACCCAGTACTTC,CATSETSRKETQYF